These T cell receptor beta chains were read from a single sample in a study of OX40 agonist ivuxolimab in advanced cancers. Measured with immunoSEQ multiplex PCR; TCRdb has only the in-frame clones, and not every one. This table has over 35,000 clones, roughly 84% appearing once. The starting material was CD4+ or CD8+ T cells sorted from blood, obtained in a trial of the OX40 agonist ivuxolimab. These receptors all come from an adult with an advanced solid tumor such as melanoma, head and neck, liver or kidney cancer. Each CDR3 is given without its conserved first and last residue. A D gene is named only where the DNA matches it firmly. Part of the rows lack a size; the others show once, few, many or a class for expanded clones.

>NA|NA|TRBV4-1
ASSQDREQFTDTQY
>NA|NA|TRBV18
ASSPQGDSETQY
>TRBD1|NA|TRBV19
ASSIRGQYEQY
>NA|NA|TRBV11-2
ASSRDQETQY
>NA|NA|TRBV9
ASSSPGAGELF
>NA|NA|TRBV7-9
ASRTGWETQY
>NA|once|TRBV6-5
ASSRDGFMNTEAF
>NA|NA|TRBV7-8
ASSLAPGYPYGYT
>NA|NA|TRBV7-3
ASSFSSYNEQF
>NA|NA|TRBV11-3
ASSLHAWGGNNEQF
>NA|NA|TRBV4-1
ASSRHQRGETQY
>NA|NA|TRBV4-3
ASSQDEGPPTSEAF
>TRBD2|NA|TRBV9
ASSGAGLAGWETQY
>NA|NA|TRBV19
ASSIGTGLPEAF
>NA|NA|TRBV11-3
ASSPYGGDYYGYT
>TRBD1|once|TRBV6-5
ASSYGTGIAF
>TRBD1|NA|TRBV11-1
ASSYRGLDSPLH
>NA|few|TRBV29-1
SVVRGGNTEAF
>TRBD2|NA|TRBV20-1
SVGLAPEQF
>NA|NA|TRBV4-3
ASSQGQDSSYEQY
>NA|once|TRBV10-3
AISESLTGEQY
>NA|NA|TRBV7-9
ASSTGGGAKKLF
>NA|NA|TRBV7-6
ASSLDPGDYGYT
>TRBD2|few|TRBV9
ASSRLAAPTDTQY